The entry that follows covers one T cell receptor (beta chain) sequence. In this sample, this clonotype turned up a few times. The specificity of this receptor is unknown. No clone much larger than this one lies a single base away; base qualities are absent. From a lookup of the germline V gene (reference sequence), CDR1 and CDR2 are MNHEY and SMNVEV. V was cut back by 5 bases and J by 7 bases, leaving a gap of 12 bases between them. Including the terminal cysteine and phenylalanine, the CDR3 comprises 13 residues. Solely the CDR3 DNA is kept, with 39 bases framed from the first base. Per the publication, the treatment or condition label means: in vitro stimulation with specific CMV peptide epitopes to enrich CMV-specific T cells. The sample originates from a study of T cell repertoires in cytomegalovirus infection (dated 2019 in TCRdb). Background for the entire study: Alongside well-studied HLA-B-restricted epitopes, the peptide stimulations were aimed at recently identified HLA-C-restricted CMV epitopes, whose presentation resists viral immunomodulation. Because public TCR beta signatures pointed to carriage of CMV infection together with the matching HLA type, the HLA type of each donor mattered for the analysis.

What the research found in general, with its limitations: In both this cohort and an independent cohort of over 350 donors, the cumulative frequency of public TCR beta family members distinguished carriers of CMV infection plus the relevant HLA type. In the ex vivo response, HLA-C-restricted CMV-specific TCR beta clonotypes were dominant, and in two of eight donors the single most frequent clonotype came from this HLA-C-restricted group.

Sequenced on an Illumina HiSeq 1500. TCRdb itself trimmed the public reads at Q25 with fastp, ran MiXCR and retained productive beta chains. CDR3 protein duplicates are merged, each entry listing the most common genes and DNA. The sample table contains approximately 300,000 distinct CDR3 sequences; only one count was recorded for 20% to 30% of them. The ten biggest clones cover 10% to 15% of the sample. Sequencing was performed on cultured PBMCs, taken from culture after CMV antigen stimulation. This receptor chain uses TRBV27 and TRBJ2-1; confidence is insufficient to name the D gene. This receptor was identified in a human donor in good health (CMV status not recorded). Some clones in this sample may be carry-over from other donors' samples. The encoded CDR3 is CASSPPLGNEQFF. The sequenced DNA: TGTGCCAGCAGTCCCCCCCTCGGAAATGAGCAGTTCTTC.